These 11 T cell receptor beta chains were all obtained from the same sample, sequenced in a study of blood T cells in healthy people across ages. The second PCR ran roughly 7 to 12 cycles with a sample-barcoded 5' primer and J-beta primers. TCRdb recomputed calls from the 5' RACE reads with MiXCR, one row per CDR3 protein. The repertoire holds hundreds of thousands of distinct CDR3 sequences, about 25% seen once, with 9.4% in the top ten. This sample was shared with a second study, whose subject was T cells of mothers and their children.

Input material: blood. These receptors were obtained from a boy between 10 and 17 years old in good health.

In its sample, this clonotype was seen many times. The junction does not match germline at one end; this may be a read error. The V gene is TRBV5-5, the J gene TRBJ2-3; TRBD2 agrees at 12 bases. The CDR3 is 15 amino acids. Germline CDR1 SGHKS, CDR2 YYEKEE (reference sequence). The CDR3 bases are TGTGCCAGCAGCTTACTAGCGGGGGGAGTAGATACGCAGTACTTT. As protein: CASSLLAGGVDTQYF.

This clonotype occurred a few times. This chain links TRBV2 with TRBJ2-5; 7 positions agree with TRBD1. The DNA end is more similar to TRBJ2-7, so the J call may be wrong. The CDR3 covers 13 residues. Germline loops: CDR1 SNHLY, CDR2 FYNNEI. This CDR3 is CASRTGNIYEQYF. The CDR3 DNA reads TGTGCCTCTCGGACAGGCAACATCTACGAGCAGTACTTC.

The chain carries TRBV12-3 or TRBV12-4 and TRBJ1-2; D is unclear. V was pared by 1 base and J by 3 bases, with 6 bases between. This CDR3 comprises 13 residues. The CDR3 sequence is CASSLGAYYGYTF. CDR3 DNA sequence: TGTGCCAGCAGTTTAGGGGCCTACTATGGCTACACCTTC.

This clonotype has a handful of counts. A read error may account for a junction end that differs from germline. The V call is TRBV7-9, the J call TRBJ1-4, with TRBD1 as a possible D gene (5 bases). Germline CDR1 SEHNR, CDR2 FQNEAQ (reference sequence). This CDR3 contains 17 residues. In nucleotides, the CDR3 is TGTGCCAGCAGCCCGTCCGGGACGGCTGCAACTGATGAAAAACTGTTTTTT. Amino acids: CASSPSGTAATDEKLFF.

V usage is TRBV15 and J usage is TRBJ2-7; no reliable D call. V was shortened by 0 bases and J by 0 bases, with 12 bases between the two germline ends. CDR3 length: 16 residues. The V gene's germline CDR1 is LNHNV and CDR2 YYDKDF (reference sequence). The CDR3 protein is CATSRDPDRSSYEQYF. The CDR3 DNA reads TGTGCCACCAGCAGAGATCCAGACCGGAGCTCCTACGAGCAGTACTTC.

The CDR3 DNA sequence: TGTGCCAGCAGTGAATTTGCAGAAGAGGGCAACACCTTC. Its protein product is CASSEFAEEGNTF. This chain connects TRBV2 to TRBJ1-2; no firm D call. The CDR3 is made up of 13 amino acids. From germline, CDR1 is SNHLY and CDR2 FYNNEI. Deletions cut 2 bases from V and 12 bases from J, with 16 bases between.

This clonotype was recorded many times. This chain uses TRBV29-1 with TRBJ2-5, with D maybe TRBD2 (5 bases). This CDR3 region has 14 residues. Germline lookup yields CDR1 SQVTM and CDR2 ANQGSEA. Trimming shortened V by 1 base and J by 3 bases, and 12 bases separated the two germline ends. The CDR3 region is CSVEGLEGEETQYF. In DNA form, the CDR3 reads TGCAGCGTTGAAGGCCTTGAGGGTGAAGAGACCCAGTACTTC.

The chain couples TRBV5-1 to TRBJ2-5; 9 nucleotides match TRBD2. The CDR3 runs to 18 residues. CDR1 SGHRS and CDR2 YFSETQ come from the germline V gene. The V gene end was trimmed by 5 bases and the J gene end by 4 bases; junction bases not matched to a gene: 18. The CDR3 sequence is CASRRGYLAGKSGETQYF. In nucleotides, the CDR3 is TGCGCCAGCAGACGGGGGTATCTAGCGGGGAAATCGGGAGAGACCCAGTACTTC.

This clonotype was counted only a few times. The chain links TRBV12-5 to TRBJ1-5, with a possible D match to TRBD1 (6 bases). The CDR3 has 15 amino acids. CDR1 is LGHNT and CDR2 is FRNRAP in the germline V gene. V shed 4 bases and J shed 2 bases, with 12 bases lying between them. The DNA of the CDR3 is TGTGCTAGTGGTTATGGGGAGGGGGGCAATCAGCCCCAGCATTTT. Translating gives CASGYGEGGNQPQHF.

This clonotype was counted only a few times. The chain combines TRBV6-2 or TRBV6-3 with TRBJ2-5; D gene ambiguous. The germline V gene has CDR1 MNHEY and CDR2 SVGEGT. Trimming took off 0 bases at V and 5 bases at J, with 13 bases between the two ends. This CDR3 has 15 amino acids. This CDR3 reads CASSYSRLAMETQYF. DNA for the CDR3: TGTGCCAGCAGTTACTCCCGACTGGCAATGGAGACCCAGTACTTC.

The V and J genes are TRBV20-1 and TRBJ2-1, with 12 bases lining up with TRBD2. CDR3 length: 16 amino acids. The V segment lost 2 bases and the J segment 4 bases; nucleotides outside the gene matches: 6. Germline CDR1 and CDR2: DFQATT and SNEGSKA (reference sequence). The CDR3: CSARYPSGRVYNEQFF. The CDR3 DNA reads TGCAGTGCTAGATATCCTAGCGGGAGGGTATACAATGAGCAGTTCTTC.